The clone carrying this T cell receptor beta chain was counted a few times. What it binds is not known. This record belongs to a study of cytomegalovirus exposure and HLA in healthy donors. The wider study: HLA-typed donors were the source of 83 million or so unique TCRs held in an early data release. Study-wide results and caveats: Earlier results showed most TCR beta V segments being productive about 87% or about 30% of the time. TCR association rates varied by HLA locus in a later analysis, with DRB1 highest and HLA-C lowest.

The V segment lost 6 bases and the J segment 0 bases; nucleotides outside the gene matches: 5. This CDR3 spans 15 amino acids. Germline V CDR1 and CDR2: SQVTM, ANQGSEA. PCR primers comprised 60 Vbeta and 13 Jbeta primers. The repertoire was sequenced with immunoSEQ multiplex PCR; TCRdb's copy has only in-frame clones and lacks some. Of 80,000 to 95,000 clones listed, about 69% are singletons. The genes are TRBV29-1 and TRBJ1-5; 10 positions agree with TRBD1. The sequenced sample consisted of PBMCs. The TCR sequence derives from a woman aged 18-30 years in good health and CMV-seropositive. This CDR3 reads CSVKDRGSSNQPQHF. The CDR3 DNA reads as TGCAGCGTCAAGGACAGGGGGAGTAGCAATCAGCCCCAGCATTTT. The full variable domain, rest sourced from reference TRBV29-1 and TRBJ1-5, is SAVISQKPSRDICQRGTSLTIQCQVDSQVTMMFWYRQQPGQSLTLIATANQGSEATYESGFVIDKFPISRPNLTFSTLTVSNMSPEDSSIYLCSVKDRGSSNQPQHFGDGTRLSIL.